This T cell receptor beta chain was found in a study of blood T cell repertoires in COVID-19. Assay used: immunoSEQ multiplex PCR; TCRdb lists only in-frame clones, some missing. The sample has about 140,000 clones, about 83% seen once; the top ten hold more than 3%. J was trimmed by 10 bases and V by 1 base; bases with no gene match: 9. Germline loops: CDR1 MNHNS, CDR2 SASEGT. The CDR3 covers 16 residues. The chain links TRBV6-1 to TRBJ2-1; TRBD2 matches 11 bases. Sequenced sample: PBMCs or T cells enriched from blood (not recorded which). This clonotype was sampled from a woman aged 45 to 65 with acute COVID-19. Here the CDR3 DNA reads TGTGCCAGCAGTGAAGTCGGTAGCGGGAGGGCCGGCGAGCAGTTCTTC. Its translation: CASSEVGSGRAGEQFF.